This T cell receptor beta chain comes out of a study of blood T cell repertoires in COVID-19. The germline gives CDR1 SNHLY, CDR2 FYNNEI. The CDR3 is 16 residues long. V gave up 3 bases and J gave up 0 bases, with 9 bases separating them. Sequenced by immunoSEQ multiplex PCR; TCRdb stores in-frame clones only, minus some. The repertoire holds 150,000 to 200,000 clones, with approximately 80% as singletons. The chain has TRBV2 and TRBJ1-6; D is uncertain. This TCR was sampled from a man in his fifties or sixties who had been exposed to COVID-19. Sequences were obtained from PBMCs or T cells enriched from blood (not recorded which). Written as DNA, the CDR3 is TGTGCCAGCAGTGACTCCGGTAGCTCCTATAATTCACCCCTCCACTTT. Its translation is CASSDSGSSYNSPLHF.